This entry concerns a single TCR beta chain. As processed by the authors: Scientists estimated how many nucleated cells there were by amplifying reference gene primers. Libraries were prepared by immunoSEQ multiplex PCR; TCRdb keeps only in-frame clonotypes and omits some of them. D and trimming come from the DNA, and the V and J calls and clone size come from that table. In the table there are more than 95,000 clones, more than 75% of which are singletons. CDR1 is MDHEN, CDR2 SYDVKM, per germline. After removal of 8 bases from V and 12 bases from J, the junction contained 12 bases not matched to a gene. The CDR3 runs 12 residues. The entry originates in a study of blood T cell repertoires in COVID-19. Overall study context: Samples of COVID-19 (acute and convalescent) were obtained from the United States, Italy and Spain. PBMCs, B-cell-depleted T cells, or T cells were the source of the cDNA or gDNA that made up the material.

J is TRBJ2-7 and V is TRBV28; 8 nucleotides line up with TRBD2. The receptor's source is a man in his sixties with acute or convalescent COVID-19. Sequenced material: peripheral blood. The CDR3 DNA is TGTGCCAGCCTTCGGCGGGGGGCTCGGCTGTACTTC. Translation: CASLRRGARLYF. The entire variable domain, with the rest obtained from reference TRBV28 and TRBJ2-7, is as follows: DVKVTQSSRYLVKRTGEKVFLECVQDMDHENMFWYRQDPGLGLRLIYFSYDVKMKEKGDIPEGYSVSREKKERFSLILESASTNQTSMYLCASLRRGARLYFGPGTRLTVT.